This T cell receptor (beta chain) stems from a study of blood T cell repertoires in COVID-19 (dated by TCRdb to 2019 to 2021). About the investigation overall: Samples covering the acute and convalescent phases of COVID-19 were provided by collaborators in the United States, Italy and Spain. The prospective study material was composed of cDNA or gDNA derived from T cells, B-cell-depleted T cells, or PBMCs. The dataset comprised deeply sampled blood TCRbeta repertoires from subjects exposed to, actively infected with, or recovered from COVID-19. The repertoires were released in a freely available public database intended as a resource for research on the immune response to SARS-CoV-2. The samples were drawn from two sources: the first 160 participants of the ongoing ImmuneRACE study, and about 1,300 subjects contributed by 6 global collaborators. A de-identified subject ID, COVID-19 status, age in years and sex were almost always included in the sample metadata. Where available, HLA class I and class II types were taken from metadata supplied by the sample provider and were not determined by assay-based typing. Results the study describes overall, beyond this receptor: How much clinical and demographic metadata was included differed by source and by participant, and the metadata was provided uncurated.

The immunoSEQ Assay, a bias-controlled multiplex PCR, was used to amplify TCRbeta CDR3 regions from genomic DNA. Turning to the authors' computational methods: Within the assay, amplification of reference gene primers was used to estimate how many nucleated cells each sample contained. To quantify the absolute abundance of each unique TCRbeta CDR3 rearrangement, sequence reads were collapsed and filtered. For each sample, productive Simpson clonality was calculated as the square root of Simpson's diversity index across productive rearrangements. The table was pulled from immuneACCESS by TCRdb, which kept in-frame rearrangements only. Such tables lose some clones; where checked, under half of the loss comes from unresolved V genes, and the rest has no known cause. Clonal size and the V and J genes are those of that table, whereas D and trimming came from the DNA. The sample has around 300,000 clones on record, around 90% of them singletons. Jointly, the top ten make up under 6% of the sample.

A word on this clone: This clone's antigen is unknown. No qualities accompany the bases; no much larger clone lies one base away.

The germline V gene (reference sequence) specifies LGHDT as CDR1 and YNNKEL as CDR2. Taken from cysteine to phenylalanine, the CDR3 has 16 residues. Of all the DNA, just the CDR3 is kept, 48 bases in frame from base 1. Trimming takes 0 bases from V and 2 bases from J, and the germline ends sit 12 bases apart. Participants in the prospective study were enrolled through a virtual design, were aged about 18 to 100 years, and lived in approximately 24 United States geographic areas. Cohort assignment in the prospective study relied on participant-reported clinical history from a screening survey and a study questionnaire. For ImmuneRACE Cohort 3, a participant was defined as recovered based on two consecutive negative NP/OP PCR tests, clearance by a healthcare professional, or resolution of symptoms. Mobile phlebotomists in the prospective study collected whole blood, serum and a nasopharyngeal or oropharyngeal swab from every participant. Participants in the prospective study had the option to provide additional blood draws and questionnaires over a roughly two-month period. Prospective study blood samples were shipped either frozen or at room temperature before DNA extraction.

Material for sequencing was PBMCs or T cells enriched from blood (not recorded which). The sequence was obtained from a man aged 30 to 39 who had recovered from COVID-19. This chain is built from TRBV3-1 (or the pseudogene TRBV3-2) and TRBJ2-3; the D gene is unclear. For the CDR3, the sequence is CASSQDLESLTDTQYF. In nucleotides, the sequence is TGTGCCAGCAGCCAAGATCTGGAGTCACTCACAGATACGCAGTATTTT.